What follows is one TCR beta chain and its context. The data stem from a study of blood T cell repertoires in COVID-19. Across the study: Acute and convalescent COVID-19 samples came from the United States, Italy and Spain. T cells, B-cell-depleted T cells, or PBMCs provided the cDNA or gDNA that served as material.

As handled by the study authors: For nucleated cells, counts were estimated from reference gene primer amplification. The assay was immunoSEQ multiplex PCR, and TCRdb's table has in-frame clones only and misses some. Clonal size and the V and J genes are those of that table, whereas D and trimming came from the DNA. The table lists a few hundred thousand clones, 70% to 90% of them singletons. This receptor was obtained from a woman aged 45-65 years with active or convalescent COVID-19. The sample taken for sequencing was peripheral blood.

Written as DNA, the CDR3 is TGTGCCAGCAGTTACCCGGGCAGGGTGAATCAGCCCCAGCATTTT. Its translation: CASSYPGRVNQPQHF. The chain is built from TRBV6-2 or TRBV6-3 and TRBJ1-5, with a possible D match to TRBD1 (5 bases). The V end lost 2 bases, the J end lost 4 bases, and 12 bases lay between the germline ends. The CDR3 runs to 15 residues. Germline V CDR1 and CDR2: MNHEY, SVGEGT.